This T cell receptor (beta chain) was sequenced in a study of cytomegalovirus exposure and HLA in healthy donors (dated by TCRdb to the late 2010s). Regarding the study in general: An earlier analysis of approximately 640 of the donors reported 250 to 300 Gb of sequence data and around 110 million unique TCR beta sequences from roughly 200 million T cells. About 280 gigabases of sequencing data and 75 million to 85 million unique TCR sequences made up an early release that covered approximately 620 HLA-typed donors. Of the approximately 400 genotyped donors, approximately 82% fell in the genetic ancestry cluster associated with self-reported Caucasian donors. The study aimed to test whether cataloging public T cell receptors could reveal signatures of past pathogen exposure. Using immunosequencing, the study profiled T cell repertoires from around 670 subjects and related those repertoires to cytomegalovirus serostatus. Besides the first cohort of some 670 subjects, a separate validation cohort made up of 120 different subjects was used. The study combined high-throughput TCR immunosequencing, statistical association of individual TCRs with disease status, and machine learning to predict cytomegalovirus infection status. In a later analysis, previously published TCR beta repertoires from about 640 donors were re-analyzed and high-resolution HLA genotyping was added so that TCR occurrence patterns could be studied. In the later analysis, no new phenotypic data were used to find candidate immune exposures; instead, reliance was placed on TCR beta sequences and their occurrence across donors. An earlier analysis of nearly 600 of the donors applied high-throughput TCR beta sequencing to assess whether each TCR beta V gene segment acted as functional or pseudogenic. Alongside the repertoire data, information on donor age, sex, ethnicity and CMV serostatus was compiled. A later genetic analysis used genome-wide SNP genotypes for about three fifths of the 666 donors, treating that subset as a discovery cohort. Every discovery cohort repertoire had been produced on one sequencing platform. Both class I and class II loci were covered by HLA typing, at four-digit resolution. The number of typed donors differed by locus: roughly 629-640 for A, B, C, DRB1 and DQB1; some 500 for DQA1; approximately 600 for DPA1; and some 430 for DPB1. Because of strong linkage in the cohort, roughly five DR-DQ haplotypes were treated as single units for association and clustering. Across 300 to 400 genotyped donors of the cohort, an average of approximately 240,000 unique TCR beta nucleotide sequences per donor were sequenced, and roughly a sixth of those sequences were non-productive.

As for this clone: The target of this receptor is not known. No qualities accompany the bases; no much larger clone lies one base away.

Receptor libraries were prepared by the immunoSEQ multiplex PCR assay. The multiplex PCR relied on a mix of 60 forward primers for TCR Vbeta segments and 13 reverse primers for TCR Jbeta segments. A multiplex PCR assay on genomic DNA amplified the CDR3 region of rearranged TCR beta genes. The amplified TCR beta libraries were sequenced on the Illumina HiSeq System as 87-base-pair reads. In the authors' own workflow: A later analysis counted approximately 76 million unique TCR beta chains across the 650 to 800 repertoires, and around 9.9 million of these chains were shared by at least two donors. A nearest-neighbor algorithm error-corrected the raw reads and collapsed the reads into unique sequences, merging closely related sequences to remove PCR and sequencing errors. V, D and J gene segments were assigned by aligning CDR3 sequences to IMGT reference sequences. For a sequence to be retained, a match of at least six nucleotides to both a V gene segment and a J gene segment was required. A rearrangement was called productive if the CDR3 had no stop codons and remained in frame with V and J, and every other rearrangement was called non-productive. Following IMGT convention, CDR3 was defined as the stretch from the second conserved V-encoded cysteine to the conserved J-encoded phenylalanine. The earlier analysis of about 570 of the donors excluded any sequence lacking an unambiguous match to a single V gene segment. In an earlier analysis of about 590 of the donors, a V segment was called functional when productive rearrangements were above 56.7%, and segregating when the standard deviation between donors exceeded 5%. A statistical classification framework was built for diagnosing cytomegalovirus status from the catalog of TCR beta chain sequences. In a later analysis, V and J genes were assigned by comparing TCR nucleotide sequences against IMGT/GENE-DB human TR gene sequences. In a later analysis, CDR3 sequences and most-parsimonious VDJ recombination scenarios were assigned using the TCRdist pipeline. A later analysis defined each TCR beta chain by its CDR3 amino acid sequence plus V-gene family, and excluded reads lacking a unique V-gene family. As a way to deal with suspected cross-contamination and a sequencing artifact, a later analysis dropped hundreds of nucleotide sequences that were highly shared and had low generation probability. For each public chain, a later analysis derived a clonal expansion index from normalized ranks of inferred template counts within each repertoire. Generation probabilities in a later analysis came from a VDJ recombination model fitted to out-of-frame rearrangements, and those results were checked against IGoR. In a later analysis, TCR-TCR, TCR-HLA and TCR-CMV co-occurrence was scored with hypergeometric tests, and a repertoire-size bias correction was applied to TCR pairs. In a later analysis, false discovery rates were estimated by permuting HLA or CMV assignments 20 times. In a later analysis, co-occurring TCRs were grouped using DBSCAN, and TCRdist sequence similarity was added for clustering within HLA-allele-positive subsets. Repertoires with fewer than 30,000 or more than 120,000 public chains were left out of co-occurrence clustering, as were a handful of repertoires with anomalous nucleotide sharing. In its TCRdb copy, this immuneACCESS table keeps in-frame sequences only and misses some clones. Where compared with another copy, unresolved V genes explain less than half of these, and the others have no known cause. V, J and clone size were drawn from that table, and D and trimming were deduced from the DNA. Across this sample there are roughly 160,000 clones, with roughly 80% seen only once. The ten largest clones represent about 8% of the sample.

The germline V gene supplies CDR1 KGHSH and CDR2 LQKENI. Relative to germline, V is 0 bases shorter and J is 0 bases shorter, with 14 bases between their ends. The CDR3 has 17 amino acids, counting the end cysteine and phenylalanine. The read is trimmed to its CDR3 DNA, 51 bases read in frame from base 1. Overall results and qualifications from the work: Correlated functional status among segregating V segments might reflect linkage disequilibrium, but an unknown experimental factor could not be ruled out. This cohort had only TCR beta chains sequenced, and the lack of alpha or paired-chain data limited which features could be detected. In a later genetic analysis, fewer N-insertions in productive TCRs were reported among donors in an Asian-associated ancestry cluster than the approximately 670-donor mean. Presence/absence analyses assumed roughly uniform sequencing depth across donors, an assumption that may not hold. Most CMV-associated TCR beta chains appeared to be HLA-restricted in a later analysis, and the HLA associations seemed to be driven largely by CMV exposure. The classifier was reported to diagnose cytomegalovirus status with high specificity and sensitivity in both the original and validation cohorts. At a false discovery rate of 0.05, a later analysis linked 16,000 or so TCR beta sequences to specific HLA alleles. The study gave a list of under 200 TCR beta chains associated with cytomegalovirus. The authors suggested that the approach could potentially be extended to other disease states and immunological phenotypes. The only immune exposure information available for the cohort was CMV serostatus. According to a later analysis, TCR association rates differed among HLA loci, with DRB1 alleles showing the most associated TCRs and HLA-C alleles showing the fewest. A later genetic analysis associated a missense DCLRE1C variant with V-gene and J-gene trimming of TCR beta chains, and an independent cohort replicated the association. When HLA alleles, especially DR and DQ, strongly co-occurred, TCR associations were difficult to assign to individual alleles. An earlier analysis of some 560 of the donors showed that most TCR beta V segments appeared in productive rearrangements either about 87% or about 30% of the time, which broadly matched IMGT annotations. In vitro tests confirmed that a few of the cytomegalovirus-associated TCR beta chains recognize cytomegalovirus antigens. HLA typing was unavailable for some donors at each locus, so association tests used only the typed subset. A cluster of highly shared sequence variants was judged likely to represent a technical artifact of the sequencing pipeline. Because the 87-base-pair reads could not distinguish some IMGT-functional V segments, including TRBV6-2 and TRBV6-3, those segments were excluded. A further reported finding was that TCR beta sequences accurately predicted the HLA-A and HLA-B alleles for most subjects in the first cohort. Across donors, most TCR sequences were observed very rarely, whereas some public TCRs were present in many individuals. Because counts were too low, approximately 18 rarely observed V segments, including chromosome 9 orphons, were excluded from the earlier analysis of 587 of the donors. According to a later analysis, parvovirus B19, influenza, CMV and Epstein-Barr virus appeared linked to several top co-occurrence clusters. In a later analysis, HLA-associated TCR beta chains were found to be more clonally expanded and to have lower generation probabilities than equally common non-associated chains.

The cohort consisted of 670 or so healthy bone marrow donors. Cohort members were all nominally healthy when sampled, although unrecorded immune exposures were likely present. The donor tested CMV seropositive and was one of the 289 seropositive cohort members. Every donor gave a peripheral blood sample, and the peripheral blood mononuclear cells from that sample were used for TCR beta sequencing. The Qiagen DNeasy Blood Extraction Kit was used to extract genomic DNA from the blood cell samples. This receptor was obtained from a woman aged 35 to 49 in good health and CMV-seropositive. Sequences were obtained from PBMCs. The chain joins TRBV18 to TRBJ1-1, and possibly TRBD1, on 6 matching bases. This receptor carries the CDR3 CASSPPGVRQVNTEAFF. The DNA sequence is as follows: TGTGCCAGCTCACCACCGGGAGTGAGACAGGTGAACACTGAAGCTTTCTTT.